This T cell receptor (beta chain) was documented in a study of blood T cells in healthy people across ages (dated by TCRdb to between 2014 and 2017). The study in broad terms: Template switching captured roughly one uniquely barcoded TCR beta cDNA molecule per two T cells in model experiments. The donors were split into four age groups: young (average roughly 15 years), middle-aged (about 40), aged (about 62) and long-lived (about 82). To avoid experimental bias, donors of different ages were randomly spread across the sequencing lanes. To track age-related changes in TCR beta repertoire diversity, the study relied on deep sequencing normalized with unique cDNA molecular identifiers. Using the same blood draw, the study looked at two additional independent replicas of 1 million unique cDNA reads for two donors, one aged 18 to 30 and the other aged 80 or older. Overall study outcomes, separate from this receptor: Bulk unsorted PBMC profiling prevented conclusive comparison of naive and antigen-experienced compartments. As age increased, observed TCR beta diversity per million T cells dropped in a roughly linear way, and a significant reduction was already evident by age about 36. Compared with the aged group, the long-lived group had more naive CD4+ T cells, fewer expanded clones and increased TCR diversity, suggesting age selection. There was a strong correlation between observed TCR beta diversity and the percentage of naive T cells measured by flow cytometry. Estimates of total diversity based on one million sequenced T cells were considered lower bounds and underestimates. Because the CMV infection status of the donors was unknown, age-related changes in expanded clonotypes may potentially have been confounded.

The approximately 41 donors, aged roughly 6 to 90 years, were systemically healthy Caucasian individuals from Russia. Roughly 10 milliliters of peripheral blood were drawn from each donor into EDTA-treated Vacutainer tubes. Ficoll-Paque density-gradient centrifugation was used to isolate PBMCs, with at least 6 million per sample. Total RNA was extracted from PBMCs with Trizol reagent, with at least 5.5 micrograms obtained per sample. Naive CD45RAhigh/CD27high T cell percentages were measured by flow cytometry on a PBMC aliquot from every donor. This clonotype occurred many times. The specificity of this receptor is unknown. Per-nucleotide qualities are absent, and no much larger clonotype sits a single base away. The CDR3 contains 13 residues, cysteine and phenylalanine counted. The DNA shown is the 39-base CDR3, in frame from base 1. From a lookup of the germline V gene, CDR1 and CDR2 are SGHVS and FQNEAQ. From V the trimming removes 5 bases and from J it removes 15 bases, while the gene matches leave 10 bases of the junction unaccounted for.

The library was generated by 5' RACE. The sequencing machine was an Illumina HiSeq 2500. A second PCR of roughly 7 to 12 cycles was performed with a sample-barcoded 5' primer and a J-beta primer mix. A template-switch 5' adaptor carrying 12 random nucleotides introduced a unique molecular identifier onto each TCR beta cDNA molecule. At least 2.5 million CDR3-containing paired-end reads were obtained from each sample. All of the RNA was converted into first-strand cDNA using the Mint cDNA synthesis kit, with a TRBC-specific oligonucleotide serving as the primer. After uracil-DNA glycosylase treatment, a first 18-cycle PCR used universal primers M1SS and BC2_uni_R on all cDNA. Concerning the study's data processing: Each sample was normalized by randomly selecting 1 million high-quality reads, each carrying a distinct molecular identifier. Reads with shared molecular identifiers were discarded instead of being binned into consensus sequences. CDR3 identification, clonotype clustering and error correction used MiTCR with a Q25 quality threshold and the strictest error-elimination algorithm. Lower-bound total TCR beta diversity was estimated with a nonparametric unseen species model using Euler transformation. TCRdb's own reprocessing of the public reads used fastp at Q25 and MiXCR and kept productive beta chains. Every entry covers one CDR3 protein and lists the most common genes and DNA from its rows. TCRdb assigned the V and J calls; the authors' analysis was not used. The sample table shows about a million distinct CDR3 sequences, and around 48% are seen once. The ten largest clones represent around an eighth of the sample.

What was sequenced was blood. This receptor was obtained from a man under 40 in good health. The V and J genes are TRBV7-8 and TRBJ1-6; 7 central nucleotides agree with TRBD1. The CDR3 region reads CASSLDREGSLHF. The bases are TGTGCCAGCAGCCTCGACAGGGAAGGAAGCCTCCACTTT. Supplemented by the reference TRBV7-8 and TRBJ1-6 proteins around the CDR3, the complete variable domain is GAGVSQSPRYKVAKRGQDVALRCDPISGHVSLFWYQQALGQGPEFLTYFQNEAQLDKSGLPSDRFFAERPEGSVSTLKIQRTQQEDSAVYLCASSLDREGSLHFGNGTRLTVT.